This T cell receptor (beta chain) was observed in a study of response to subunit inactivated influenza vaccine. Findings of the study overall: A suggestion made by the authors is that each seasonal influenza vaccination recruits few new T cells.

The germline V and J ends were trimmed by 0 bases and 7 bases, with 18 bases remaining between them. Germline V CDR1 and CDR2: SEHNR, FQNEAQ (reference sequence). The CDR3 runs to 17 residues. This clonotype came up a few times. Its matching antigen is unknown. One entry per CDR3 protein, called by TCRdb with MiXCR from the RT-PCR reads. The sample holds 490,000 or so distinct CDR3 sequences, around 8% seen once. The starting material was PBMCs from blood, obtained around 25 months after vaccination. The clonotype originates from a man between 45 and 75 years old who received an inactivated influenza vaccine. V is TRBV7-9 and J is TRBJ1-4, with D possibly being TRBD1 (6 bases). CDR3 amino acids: CASSLAPSQGLVEKLFF. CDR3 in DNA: TGTGCCAGCAGCTTAGCACCCTCCCAGGGGTTAGTTGAAAAACTGTTTTTT.